This T cell receptor beta chain was identified during a study of T cell responses to AZD1222 COVID-19 vaccine. As for the study in general: Samples with a second dose at about 4 or about 12 weeks were pooled together.

Only in-frame clones appear in the TCRdb table, and some are missing; sequencing was by immunoSEQ multiplex PCR. The data contain 150,000 to 170,000 clones, around 89% of them singletons. Looked up from germline, CDR1 is KGHSH and CDR2 is LQKENI. The CDR3 consists of 13 residues. V lost 3 bases and J lost 5, with 8 bases in between. This receptor was taken from an adult in good health. This chain joins TRBV18 and TRBJ2-1, with D hard to call. Sequencing was performed on peripheral blood, taken on day 0 of AZD1222 vaccination. The CDR3 region is CASSPPQNNEQFF. Written as DNA, the CDR3 is TGTGCCAGCTCACCTCCGCAAAACAATGAGCAGTTCTTC.